This TCR beta chain appears in the sequencing data of a study of shared clonotypes between healthy human individuals. For every subset, genomic DNA was evenly distributed across several immunoSEQ plates. Sequencing on ten immunoSEQ deep assay plates was performed for unsorted PBMC DNA. The assay was immunoSEQ multiplex PCR, and TCRdb's table has in-frame clones only and misses some. Of about 510,000 clones listed, about four fifths were seen once; the top ten hold over 10%. There were only Caucasian adults among the donors, and all lived in Nashville, Tennessee. V was trimmed by 5 bases and J by 3 bases, leaving 13 bases between them. CDR1 SGHNT and CDR2 YENEEA come from the germline V gene. This CDR3 is built from 15 residues.

This sequence joins TRBV11-3 and TRBJ2-2; a possible D gene is TRBD2 (6 bases). The sequencing input was PBMCs. The TCR originated in a woman in her thirties or forties in good health. Some clones in this sample may be carry-over from other donors' samples. The CDR3 nucleotides are TGTGCCAGCAGCCCCCCCCCGGGGGACACCGGGGAGCTGTTTTTT. Residues: CASSPPPGDTGELFF.